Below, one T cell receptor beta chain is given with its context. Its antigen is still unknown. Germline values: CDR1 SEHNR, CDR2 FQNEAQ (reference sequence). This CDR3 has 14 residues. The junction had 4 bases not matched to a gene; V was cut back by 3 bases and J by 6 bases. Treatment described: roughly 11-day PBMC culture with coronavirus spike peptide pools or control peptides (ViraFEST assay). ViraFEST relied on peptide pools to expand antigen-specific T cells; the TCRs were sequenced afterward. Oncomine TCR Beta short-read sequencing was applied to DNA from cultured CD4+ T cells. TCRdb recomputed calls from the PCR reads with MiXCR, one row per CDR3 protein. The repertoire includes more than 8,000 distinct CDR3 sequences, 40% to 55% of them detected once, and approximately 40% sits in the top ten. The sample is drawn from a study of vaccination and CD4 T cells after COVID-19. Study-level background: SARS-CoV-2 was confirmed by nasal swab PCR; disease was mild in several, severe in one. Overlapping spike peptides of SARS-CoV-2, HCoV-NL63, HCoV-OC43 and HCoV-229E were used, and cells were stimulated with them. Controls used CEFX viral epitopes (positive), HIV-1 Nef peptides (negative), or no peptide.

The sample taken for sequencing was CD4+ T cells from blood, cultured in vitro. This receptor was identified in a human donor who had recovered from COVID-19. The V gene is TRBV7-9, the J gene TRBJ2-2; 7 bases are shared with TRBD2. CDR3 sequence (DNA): TGTGCCAGCAGCTTCCAGGGAGGGCCCGGGGAGCTGTTTTTT. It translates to CASSFQGGPGELFF.